The 18 T cell receptor beta chains presented below share a single source sample, sequenced in a study of blood T cell repertoires in COVID-19 (dated by TCRdb to 2019 to 2021). Library creation used the immunoSEQ multiplex PCR assay. The immuneACCESS repertoire file appears here via TCRdb, limited to in-frame rearrangements. These files lack a portion of the clones; in checked studies, under half of the deficit traces to unresolved V genes, and the cause of the others is not known. For this sample there are 270,000 or so clones; about nine tenths appear just once. The ten largest make up about 2% of the sample. The sample taken for sequencing was PBMCs or T cells enriched from blood (not recorded which). All receptors derive from a woman in her forties with acute COVID-19.

The chain links TRBV28 to TRBJ2-3; 9 nucleotides line up with TRBD2. There are 15 residues in the CDR3. CDR1 is MDHEN and CDR2 is SYDVKM in the germline V gene. V lost 5 bases and J lost 7; bases outside the gene matches: 10. CDR3 region: CASSPRGSGGHTQYF. The CDR3 DNA reads TGTGCCAGCAGTCCCCGTGGTAGCGGGGGTCATACGCAGTATTTT.

Concerning this clone itself: This specimen includes other DNA sequences encoding the same CDR3. The genes are TRBV28 and TRBJ1-1; D is possibly TRBD1 (5 bases). V was pared by 7 bases and J by 4 bases, with 13 bases between. The CDR3 has 13 residues. The V gene's germline CDR1 is MDHEN and CDR2 SYDVKM. The CDR3 protein is CASITGGVTEAFF. The DNA of the CDR3 is TGTGCCAGCATCACGGGGGGAGTCACTGAAGCTTTCTTT.

The chain uses TRBV7-8 and TRBJ1-3; 8 bases fit TRBD1. V was clipped by 5 bases and J by 4 bases; unmatched bases: 10. Germline CDR1 and CDR2: SGHVS and FQNEAQ. The CDR3 runs 16 residues. The CDR3 sequence: CASSTEQGEIGNTIYF. In DNA form, the CDR3 reads TGTGCCAGCAGCACAGAACAGGGGGAGATCGGAAACACCATATATTTT.

This sequence joins TRBV30 and TRBJ2-3, with 7 bases fitting TRBD2. Germline V gives CDR1 GTSNPN, CDR2 SVGIG (reference sequence). Losses at the gene ends were 5 bases for V and 9 bases for J; bases not matched to a gene: 14. This CDR3 contains 14 residues. CDR3 DNA sequence: TGTGCCTGGGGGAAAGCGGGGCGCGGGTGGACGCAGTATTTT. The encoded protein is CAWGKAGRGWTQYF.

The rearrangement joins TRBV7-2 to TRBJ1-6; the match to TRBD1 covers 9 bases. Germline values: CDR1 SGHTA, CDR2 FQGNSA. V lost 3 bases, J lost 7 bases, and 7 bases stayed unmatched. The CDR3 is 16 amino acids. This CDR3 is CASSFLPGTGNSPLHF. CDR3 DNA: TGTGCCAGCAGCTTTCTCCCAGGGACAGGGAATTCACCCCTCCACTTT.

The CDR3 DNA reads TGTGCCAGCAGGCAAGGGACTAGCGGCCCCTACGAGCAGTACTTC. Translation: CASRQGTSGPYEQYF. This rearrangement joins TRBV7-9 to TRBJ2-7, with TRBD2 matching over 11 bases. J was trimmed by 2 bases and V by 6 bases; bases with no gene match: 6. The CDR3 is 15 residues long. Germline V gene sequence: CDR1 SEHNR, CDR2 FQNEAQ (reference sequence). Together with reference TRBV7-9 and TRBJ2-7, the CDR3 gives the full variable domain: DTGVSQNPRHKITKRGQNVTFRCDPISEHNRLYWYRQTLGQGPEFLTYFQNEAQLEKSRLLSDRFSAERPKGSFSTLEIQRTEQGDSAMYLCASRQGTSGPYEQYFGPGTRLTVT.

J is TRBJ1-2 and V is TRBV9; D possibly corresponds to TRBD1 (5 bases). The CDR3 runs 15 residues. Trimming stripped 10 bases from V and 6 bases from J, with 25 bases between. Germline V CDR1 and CDR2: SGDLS, YYNGEE. The CDR3 coding sequence is TGTGCCCTAGCGTGGTACGTTGGGGGAGAGGATGGCTACACCTTC. It yields the protein CALAWYVGGEDGYTF.

This chain uses TRBV5-1 with TRBJ1-2, with D perhaps TRBD1 (6 bases). Trimming removed 5 bases from V and 8 bases from J, with 16 bases in between. The V gene's germline CDR1 is SGHRS and CDR2 YFSETQ. The CDR3 runs to 13 residues. The CDR3 bases are TGCGCCAGCAGTTATACAGGGAATGAAGGCTACACCTTC. Its translation is CASSYTGNEGYTF.

This sequence joins TRBV29-1 and TRBJ2-5, with 8 bases identical to TRBD1. The V gene end was trimmed by 6 bases and the J gene end by 1 base; junction bases not matched to a gene: 7. Germline lookup yields CDR1 SQVTM and CDR2 ANQGSEA. The CDR3 covers 14 residues. In DNA form, the CDR3 reads TGCAGCGTCCGCGGGACAGGCCCCCAAGAGACCCAGTACTTC. Translating it yields CSVRGTGPQETQYF.

Written as DNA, the CDR3 is TGTGCCAGCAGCTTATTGGGGGGCTCCTACGAGCAGTACTTC. Its protein product is CASSLLGGSYEQYF. The chain is built from TRBV7-8 and TRBJ2-7; TRBD2 is a possible D gene (6 bases). The CDR3 has 14 amino acids. V shed 2 bases and J shed 0 bases, with 8 bases lying between them. Germline CDR1 reads SGHVS; CDR2 reads FQNEAQ.

CDR3 sequence (DNA): TGTGCCAGCAGCCAAGACAGGGGACATTCCTACGAGCAGTACTTC. It translates to CASSQDRGHSYEQYF. The chain joins TRBV3-1 (or the pseudogene TRBV3-2) to TRBJ2-7, with D possibly TRBD1 on 6 matching bases. With 0 bases removed from V and 1 base from J, the gap between germline ends came to 10 bases. CDR1 and CDR2 (germline): LGHDT, YNNKEL (reference sequence). CDR3 length: 15 amino acids.

This chain links TRBV6-5 with TRBJ2-7, with a weak D call TRBD2 (7 bases). Germline V gene sequence: CDR1 MNHEY, CDR2 SVGAGI. The CDR3 contains 14 residues. The V end was cut by 2 bases, the J end by 0 bases, with 8 bases between. The CDR3 DNA sequence: TGTGCCAGCAGTTACCGGGGGGCCTCCTACGAGCAGTACTTC. Amino acid sequence: CASSYRGASYEQYF.

This chain uses TRBV2 with TRBJ2-2; D possibly corresponds to TRBD2 (5 bases). Germline loops: CDR1 SNHLY, CDR2 FYNNEI. There are 15 residues in the CDR3. V dropped 6 bases and J dropped 0 bases, with 11 bases sitting between them. The CDR3 is CASRSTTTNTGELFF. CDR3 sequence (DNA): TGTGCCAGCAGATCGACTACCACGAACACCGGGGAGCTGTTTTTT.

The sample holds one count of this clone. The gene calls are TRBV14 and TRBJ1-3; 8 nucleotides align to TRBD1. V lost 4 bases and J lost 2; bases outside the gene matches: 4. This CDR3 comprises 15 residues. From germline, CDR1 is SGHDN and CDR2 FVKESK. CDR3 bases: TGTGCCAGCAGCCTCGAACAGGGGGCTGGAAACACCATATATTTT. Residues: CASSLEQGAGNTIYF.

The gene calls are TRBV7-2 and TRBJ1-5; D is unresolved. The germline V gene has CDR1 SGHTA and CDR2 FQGNSA. The CDR3 consists of 15 residues. V lost 1 base and J lost 1, with 8 bases in between. This CDR3 reads CASSLGELSNQPQHF. The DNA for the CDR3 is TGTGCCAGCAGCTTAGGGGAGTTGAGCAATCAGCCCCAGCATTTT.

The chain uses TRBV7-9 and TRBJ1-6; D gene ambiguous. The CDR3 is 15 residues long. Germline values: CDR1 SEHNR, CDR2 FQNEAQ (reference sequence). V dropped 4 bases and J dropped 2 bases, with 9 bases sitting between them. The CDR3 spells CASSSPGAYNSPLHF. DNA for the CDR3: TGTGCCAGCAGCTCCCCCGGAGCCTATAATTCACCCCTCCACTTT.

This sequence joins TRBV23-1 and TRBJ1-6; 10 bases fit TRBD1. TRBV23-1 is an ORF; its function is uncertain. The CDR3 contains 14 residues. V trimming: 7 bases; J trimming: 8 bases; junction bases outside the gene matches: 5. The CDR3: CASTRDRGHSPLHF. The CDR3 DNA is TGCGCCAGCACCAGGGACAGGGGTCATTCACCCCTCCACTTT.

This clone was recorded only once. This sequence joins TRBV5-8 and TRBJ2-7; D might be TRBD1 (6 bases). Trimming took off 4 bases at V and 6 bases at J, with 11 bases between the two ends. The CDR3 consists of 12 residues. Germline-derived CDR1 and CDR2 are SGHTS and YDEGEE. The DNA for the CDR3 is TGTGCCAGCAGCCCTGGGACACGCGAGCAGTACTTC. This encodes CASSPGTREQYF.